The present T cell receptor beta chain was sequenced within a study of regulatory T cells in long-lasting Graves disease. Study conclusions and caveats: There was favoring of TRBV28, TRBJ1-2 and TRBJ2-5 in persistent disease.

Arm-PCR with iRepertoire HTBI primers amplified the CDR3 regions for these TCR beta libraries. Each CDR3 protein is one row after TCRdb ran MiXCR on the multiplex PCR reads. The table records 400,000 to 550,000 distinct CDR3 sequences, about 15% of them present only once. Time point of the sample: newly diagnosed GD, antithyroid drugs for less than 3 months. With RNA extracted from PBMCs as input, the TCR library was made. Trimming took 5 bases from V and 4 from J; bases not matched to a gene: 4. This CDR3 is 13 amino acids long. Germline-derived CDR1 and CDR2 are SQVTM and ANQGSEA. This clonotype showed up many times. Its antigen is as yet unknown. The data also belong to a second study, concerning T cells in Graves' hyperthyroidism and ophthalmopathy. From that report: Newly diagnosed hyperthyroidism patients aged 18 to 65 years had disease lasting under 2 months. Orbital computed tomography, thyroid ultrasound, serum thyroxine and TRAb, and clinical symptoms together informed the diagnoses. In validation, the model predicted ophthalmopathy. These predictions came a median about 6.2 months before onset.

The rearrangement joins TRBV29-1 to TRBJ2-1; 8 nucleotides match TRBD1. The sequence derives from a woman between 25 and 40 years old with Graves disease. The specimen was peripheral blood mononuclear cells (PBMCs), collected at new diagnosis, from a patient treated with antithyroid drugs. The CDR3 nucleotides are TGCAGCGTTAGGACAGGGAATTACAATGAGCAGTTCTTC. This codes for CSVRTGNYNEQFF.